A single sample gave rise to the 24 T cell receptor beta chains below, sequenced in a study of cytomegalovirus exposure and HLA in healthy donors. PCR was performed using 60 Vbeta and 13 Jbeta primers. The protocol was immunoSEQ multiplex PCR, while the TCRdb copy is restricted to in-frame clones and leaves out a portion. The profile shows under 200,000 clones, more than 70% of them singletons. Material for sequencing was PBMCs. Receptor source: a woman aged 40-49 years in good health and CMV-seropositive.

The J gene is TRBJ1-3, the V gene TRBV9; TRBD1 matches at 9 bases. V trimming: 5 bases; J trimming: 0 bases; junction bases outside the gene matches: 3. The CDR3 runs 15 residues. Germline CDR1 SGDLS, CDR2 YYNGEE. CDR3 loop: CASSRTGDSGNTIYF. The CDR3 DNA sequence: TGTGCCAGCAGTAGGACAGGGGACTCTGGAAACACCATATATTTT.

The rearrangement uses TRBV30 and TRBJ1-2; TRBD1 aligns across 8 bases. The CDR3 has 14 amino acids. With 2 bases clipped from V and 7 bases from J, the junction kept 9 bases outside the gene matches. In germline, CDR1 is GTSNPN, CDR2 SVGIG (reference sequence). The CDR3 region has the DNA TGTGCCTGGAGTTTGTCAGGCAGGGGGCGTGGCTACACCTTC. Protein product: CAWSLSGRGRGYTF.

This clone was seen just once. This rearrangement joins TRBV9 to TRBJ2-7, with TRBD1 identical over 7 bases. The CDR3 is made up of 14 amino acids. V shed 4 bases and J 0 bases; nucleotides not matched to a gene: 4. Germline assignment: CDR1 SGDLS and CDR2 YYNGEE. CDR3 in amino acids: CASSPRDSSYEQYF. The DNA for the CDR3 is TGTGCCAGCAGCCCCCGGGACAGCTCCTACGAGCAGTACTTC.

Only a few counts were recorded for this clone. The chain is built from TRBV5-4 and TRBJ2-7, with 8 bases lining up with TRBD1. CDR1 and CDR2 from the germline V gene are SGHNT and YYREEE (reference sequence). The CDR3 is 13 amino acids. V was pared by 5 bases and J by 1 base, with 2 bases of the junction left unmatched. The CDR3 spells CASRTGASYEQYF. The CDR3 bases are TGTGCCAGCAGGACAGGGGCTTCCTACGAGCAGTACTTC.

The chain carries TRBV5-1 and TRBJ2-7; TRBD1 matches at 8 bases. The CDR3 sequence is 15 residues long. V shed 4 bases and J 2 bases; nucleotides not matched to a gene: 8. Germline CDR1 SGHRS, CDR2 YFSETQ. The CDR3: CASSIGQGSAYEQYF. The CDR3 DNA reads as TGCGCCAGCAGCATAGGACAGGGTTCCGCCTACGAGCAGTACTTC.

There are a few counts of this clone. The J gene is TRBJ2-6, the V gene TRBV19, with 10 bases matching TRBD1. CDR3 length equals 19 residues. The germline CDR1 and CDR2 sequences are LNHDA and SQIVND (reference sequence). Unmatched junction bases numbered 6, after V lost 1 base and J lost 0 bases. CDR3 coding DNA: TGTGCCAGTAGTATAGGGGAGGGACAGGGGTTCTCTGGGGCCAACGTCCTGACTTTC. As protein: CASSIGEGQGFSGANVLTF.

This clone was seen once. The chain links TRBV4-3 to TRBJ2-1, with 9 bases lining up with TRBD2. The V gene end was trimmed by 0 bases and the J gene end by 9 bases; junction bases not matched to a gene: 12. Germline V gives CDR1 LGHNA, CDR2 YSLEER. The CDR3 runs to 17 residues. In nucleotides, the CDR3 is TGCGCCAGCAGCCAAGATTGGGTGGTAGCGGGAGAGGGTGAGCAGTTCTTC. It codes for CASSQDWVVAGEGEQFF.

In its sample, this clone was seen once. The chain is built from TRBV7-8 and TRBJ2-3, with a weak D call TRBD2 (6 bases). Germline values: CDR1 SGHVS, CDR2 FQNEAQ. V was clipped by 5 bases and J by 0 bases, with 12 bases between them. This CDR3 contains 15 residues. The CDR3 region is CASSISGASTDTQYF. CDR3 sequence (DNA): TGTGCCAGCAGCATTAGCGGCGCTAGCACAGATACGCAGTATTTT.

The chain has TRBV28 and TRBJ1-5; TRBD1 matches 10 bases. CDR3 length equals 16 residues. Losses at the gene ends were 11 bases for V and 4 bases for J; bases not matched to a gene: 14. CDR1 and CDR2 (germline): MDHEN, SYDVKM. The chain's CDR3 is CASSAERDRGNQPQHF. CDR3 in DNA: TGTGCCTCTTCTGCGGAGCGGGACAGGGGAAATCAGCCCCAGCATTTT.

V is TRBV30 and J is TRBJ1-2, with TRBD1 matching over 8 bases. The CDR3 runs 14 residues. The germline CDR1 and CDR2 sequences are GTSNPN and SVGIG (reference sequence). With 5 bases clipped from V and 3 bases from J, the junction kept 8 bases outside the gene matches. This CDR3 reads CAWDPGGRDYGYTF. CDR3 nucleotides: TGTGCCTGGGACCCAGGGGGCAGGGACTATGGCTACACCTTC. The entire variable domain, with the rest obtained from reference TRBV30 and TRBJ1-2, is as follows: SQTIHQWPATLVQPVGSPLSLECTVEGTSNPNLYWYRQAAGRGLQLLFYSVGIGQISSEVPQNLSASRPQDRQFILSSKKLLLSDSGFYLCAWDPGGRDYGYTFGSGTRLTVV.

The CDR3 DNA reads as TGTGCCATCAGTGAGTATTTGGACAGGGGAAGGCCGATCTATGGCTACACCTTC. Protein: CAISEYLDRGRPIYGYTF. V and J are TRBV10-3 and TRBJ1-2, with TRBD1 matching 9 bases. V dropped 1 base and J dropped 4; count of bases not matched to a gene: 13. The V gene's germline CDR1 is ENHRY and CDR2 SYGVKD. The CDR3 covers 18 residues.

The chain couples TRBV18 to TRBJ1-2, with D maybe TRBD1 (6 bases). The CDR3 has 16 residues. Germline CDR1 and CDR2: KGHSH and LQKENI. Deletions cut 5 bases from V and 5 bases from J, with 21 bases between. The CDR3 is CASSSQNREFGYGYTF. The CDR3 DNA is TGTGCCAGCTCATCCCAAAACAGGGAGTTTGGGTATGGCTACACCTTC.

CDR3 coding DNA: TGTGCCAGCAGTTTAAGGCTAGCGGGAGACGAGCAGTACTTC. It yields the protein CASSLRLAGDEQYF. This sequence joins TRBV27 and TRBJ2-7; 10 bases are shared with TRBD2. The CDR3 sequence is 14 residues long. The J segment lost 5 bases and the V segment lost 2 bases, leaving 3 bases of the junction unmatched. Looked up from germline, CDR1 is MNHEY and CDR2 is SMNVEV (reference sequence).

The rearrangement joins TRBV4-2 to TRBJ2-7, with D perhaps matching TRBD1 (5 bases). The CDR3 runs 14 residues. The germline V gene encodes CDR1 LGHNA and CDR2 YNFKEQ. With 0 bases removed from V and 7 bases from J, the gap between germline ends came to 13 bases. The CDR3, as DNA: TGTGCCAGCAGCCAAGATCGATGGGGCCGAGAGCAGTACTTC. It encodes CASSQDRWGREQYF.

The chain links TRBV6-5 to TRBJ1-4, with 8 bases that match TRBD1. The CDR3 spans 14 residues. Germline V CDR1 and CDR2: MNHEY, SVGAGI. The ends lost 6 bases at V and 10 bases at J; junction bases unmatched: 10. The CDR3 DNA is TGTGCCAGCAGCTCTACAGGGGGAATAGGAAAACTGTTTTTT. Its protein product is CASSSTGGIGKLFF.

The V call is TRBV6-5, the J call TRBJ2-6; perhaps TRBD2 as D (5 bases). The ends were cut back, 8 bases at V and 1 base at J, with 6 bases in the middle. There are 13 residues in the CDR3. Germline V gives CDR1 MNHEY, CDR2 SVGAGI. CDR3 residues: CASWESGANVLTF. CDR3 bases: TGTGCCAGCTGGGAGTCTGGGGCCAACGTCCTGACTTTC.

CDR3 sequence reads: CASGSARTGYTEAFF. CDR3 coding DNA: TGTGCTAGTGGTTCGGCTAGGACAGGGTACACTGAAGCTTTCTTT. V is TRBV12-5 and J is TRBJ1-1; 8 bases are shared with TRBD1. The germline gives CDR1 LGHNT, CDR2 FRNRAP. Trimming cost V 4 bases and J 3 bases; bases outside gene matches: 7. The CDR3 has 15 amino acids. Based on the CDR3 plus reference TRBV12-5 and TRBJ1-1, the full variable domain is DARVTQTPRHKVTEMGQEVTMRCQPILGHNTVFWYRQTMMQGLELLAYFRNRAPLDDSGMPKDRFSAEMPDATLATLKIQPSEPRDSAVYFCASGSARTGYTEAFFGQGTRLTVV.

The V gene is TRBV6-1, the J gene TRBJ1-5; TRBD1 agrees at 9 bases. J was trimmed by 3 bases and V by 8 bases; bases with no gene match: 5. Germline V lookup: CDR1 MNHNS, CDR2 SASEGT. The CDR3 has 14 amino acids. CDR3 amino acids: CASFTGGSNQPQHF. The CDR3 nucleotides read TGTGCCAGCTTTACAGGGGGCTCCAATCAGCCCCAGCATTTT.

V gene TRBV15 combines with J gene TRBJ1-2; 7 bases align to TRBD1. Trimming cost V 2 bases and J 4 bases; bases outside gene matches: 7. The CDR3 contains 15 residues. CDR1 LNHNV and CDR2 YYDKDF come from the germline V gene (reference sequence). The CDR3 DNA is TGTGCCACCAGCAGACCTACAGGGGCCGTCTATGGCTACACCTTC. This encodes CATSRPTGAVYGYTF.

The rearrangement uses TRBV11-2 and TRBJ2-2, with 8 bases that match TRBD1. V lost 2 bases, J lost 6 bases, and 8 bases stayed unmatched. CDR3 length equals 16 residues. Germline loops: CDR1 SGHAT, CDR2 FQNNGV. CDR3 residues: CASSLWGTGVAGELFF. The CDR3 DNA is TGTGCCAGCAGCTTATGGGGGACAGGAGTTGCCGGGGAGCTGTTTTTT.

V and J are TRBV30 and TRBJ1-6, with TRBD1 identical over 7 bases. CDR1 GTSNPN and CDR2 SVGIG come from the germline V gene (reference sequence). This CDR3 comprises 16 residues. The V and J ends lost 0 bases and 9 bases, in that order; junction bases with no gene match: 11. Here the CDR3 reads CAWSVYTGERGSPLHF. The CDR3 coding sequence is TGTGCCTGGAGTGTTTATACAGGGGAAAGAGGTTCACCCCTCCACTTT.

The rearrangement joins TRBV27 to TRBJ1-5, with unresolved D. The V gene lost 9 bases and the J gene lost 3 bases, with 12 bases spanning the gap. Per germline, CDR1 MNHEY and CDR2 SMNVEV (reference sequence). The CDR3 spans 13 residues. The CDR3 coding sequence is TGTGCCAGTAGCGGGGTCTTCAATCAGCCCCAGCATTTT. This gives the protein CASSGVFNQPQHF.

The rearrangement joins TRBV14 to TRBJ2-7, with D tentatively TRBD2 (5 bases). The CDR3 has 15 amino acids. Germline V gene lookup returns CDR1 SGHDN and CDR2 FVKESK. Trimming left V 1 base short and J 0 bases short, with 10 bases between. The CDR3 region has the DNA TGTGCCAGCAGCCAAGGTTTCGGGGACTCCTACGAGCAGTACTTC. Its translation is CASSQGFGDSYEQYF.

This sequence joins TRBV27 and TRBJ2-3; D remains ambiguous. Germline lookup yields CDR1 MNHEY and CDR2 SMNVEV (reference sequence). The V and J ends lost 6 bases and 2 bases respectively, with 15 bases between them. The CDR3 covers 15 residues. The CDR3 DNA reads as TGTGCCAGCAGGTGGTCGGCAGACTTCACAGATACGCAGTATTTT. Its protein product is CASRWSADFTDTQYF.